These 4 T cell receptor beta chains were all obtained from the same sample, sequenced in a study of T cells in Graves' hyperthyroidism and ophthalmopathy. TCR beta CDR3 regions were amplified from RNA transcripts. RT-PCR in the first round (using the HTBI primer set) targeted the TCR CDR3. From the multiplex PCR reads, TCRdb called clonotypes with MiXCR, one entry per CDR3 protein. Here the sample spans 400,000 to 600,000 distinct CDR3 sequences, about 20% being singletons. The sequenced sample consisted of blood. The receptors here all came from a man younger than 35 with Graves' hyperthyroidism.

This clonotype was found many times. The rearrangement joins TRBV27 to TRBJ1-5; D not certain. CDR3 size: 19 residues. Germline CDR1 reads MNHEY; CDR2 reads SMNVEV (reference sequence). Trimming took 6 bases from V and 0 from J, leaving 24 bases between them. This CDR3 reads CASSQLGFGWRGSNQPQHF. The CDR3 DNA follows: TGTGCCAGCAGCCAACTCGGTTTTGGGTGGCGGGGTAGCAATCAGCCCCAGCATTTT.

Ten or more counts support this clonotype. The CDR3 loop reads CASSYSGTGISYEQYF. As DNA, the CDR3 is TGTGCCAGCAGTTACTCTGGGACAGGCATATCCTACGAGCAGTACTTC. This chain joins TRBV6-5 and TRBJ2-7; TRBD1 matches at 8 bases. The CDR3 has 16 amino acids. CDR1 MNHEY and CDR2 SVGAGI come from the germline V gene. V gave up 0 bases and J gave up 1 base; unmatched junction bases: 5.

J is TRBJ1-1 and V is TRBV18, with 10 bases that match TRBD1. Germline CDR1 reads KGHSH; CDR2 reads LQKENI. J lost 0 bases, V lost 1 base, and 5 bases had no gene match. This CDR3 spans 17 amino acids. The CDR3 protein is CASSPLPTGGLNTEAFF. In nucleotides, the CDR3 is TGTGCCAGCTCACCACTCCCGACAGGGGGCTTGAACACTGAAGCTTTCTTT.

Ten or more counts support this clonotype. V usage is TRBV29-1 and J usage is TRBJ2-5, with TRBD1 as a possible D gene (5 bases). The CDR3 is 13 amino acids. CDR1 SQVTM and CDR2 ANQGSEA come from the germline V gene. V lost 4 bases and J lost 0, with 9 bases in between. CDR3 protein: CSVARVDQETQYF. In DNA form, the CDR3 reads TGCAGCGTTGCCAGGGTAGACCAAGAGACCCAGTACTTC.